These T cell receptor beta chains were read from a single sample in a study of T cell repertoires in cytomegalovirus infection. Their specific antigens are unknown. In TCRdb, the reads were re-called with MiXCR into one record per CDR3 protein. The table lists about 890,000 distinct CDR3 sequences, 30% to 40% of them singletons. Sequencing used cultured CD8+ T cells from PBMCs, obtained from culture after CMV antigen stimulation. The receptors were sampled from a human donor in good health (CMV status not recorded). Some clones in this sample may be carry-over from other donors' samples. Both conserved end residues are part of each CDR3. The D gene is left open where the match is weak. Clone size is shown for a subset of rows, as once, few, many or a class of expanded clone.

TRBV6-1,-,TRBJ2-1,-,CASRTELYNEQFF,TGTGCCAGCAGGACAGAGCTCTACAATGAGCAGTTCTTC
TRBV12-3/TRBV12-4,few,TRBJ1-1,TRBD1,CASNPGGVTEAFF,TGTGCCAGCAACCCAGGGGGAGTGACTGAAGCTTTCTTT
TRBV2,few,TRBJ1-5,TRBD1,CASRVYRGGQPQHF,TGTGCCAGCAGAGTATACAGGGGCGGTCAGCCCCAGCATTTT
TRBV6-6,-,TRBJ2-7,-,CASSGGGSAREQYF,TGTGCCAGCAGCGGAGGGGGCTCGGCGAGAGAGCAGTACTTC
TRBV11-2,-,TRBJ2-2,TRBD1,CASSVFGQVSLPNTRELFF,TGTGCCAGCAGCGTTTTCGGACAGGTGTCGCTACCGAACACCAGGGAGCTGTTTTTT
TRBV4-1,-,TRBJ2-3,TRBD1,CASSPLDRGDTQYF,TGCGCCAGCAGCCCCCTCGACAGGGGAGATACGCAGTATTTT
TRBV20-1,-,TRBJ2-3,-,CSARRADTDTQYF,TGCAGTGCTAGAAGGGCAGACACAGATACGCAGTATTTT
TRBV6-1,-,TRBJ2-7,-,CASSLKQLYEQYF,TGTGCCAGCAGCCTAAAACAGCTCTACGAGCAGTACTTC
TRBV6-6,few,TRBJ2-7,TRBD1,CASGQGGYEQYF,TGTGCTAGCGGACAGGGGGGGTACGAGCAGTACTTC
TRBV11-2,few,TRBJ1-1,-,CASSQRSVVGDEAFF,TGTGCCAGCAGCCAACGGTCGGTGGTCGGAGATGAAGCTTTCTTT
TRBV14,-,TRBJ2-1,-,CASSPQSGSYNEQFF,TGTGCCAGCAGCCCCCAGAGCGGCTCCTACAATGAGCAGTTCTTC
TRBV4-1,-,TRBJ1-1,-,CASSQDWLHEAFF,TGCGCCAGCAGCCAAGATTGGCTCCATGAAGCTTTCTTT
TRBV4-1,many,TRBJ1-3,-,CASSQPGISGNTIYF,TGCGCCAGCAGCCAACCTGGGATTTCTGGAAACACCATATATTTT
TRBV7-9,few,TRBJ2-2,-,CASSFADANTGELFF,TGTGCCAGCAGCTTTGCAGACGCGAACACCGGGGAGCTGTTTTTT
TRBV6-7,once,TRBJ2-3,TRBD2,CAQQSPGTSGGAAFTSTDTQYF,TGTGCCCAGCAGTCCCCTGGGACTAGCGGGGGGGCCGCCTTTACTAGCACAGATACGCAGTATTTT
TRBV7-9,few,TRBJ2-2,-,CASSPYARRITGELFF,TGTGCCAGCAGCCCTTACGCAAGACGGATCACCGGGGAGCTGTTTTTT
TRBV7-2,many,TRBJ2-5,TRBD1,CASSSGTVRSPTAQYF,TGTGCCAGCAGCTCTGGGACAGTGAGGAGCCCCACGGCCCAGTACTTC
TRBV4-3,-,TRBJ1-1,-,CASSQDIVLNTEAFF,TGCGCCAGCAGCCAAGATATAGTTTTGAACACTGAAGCTTTCTTT
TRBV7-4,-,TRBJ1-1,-,CASSSPGADWNTEAFF,TGTGCCAGCAGCTCACCGGGGGCAGATTGGAACACTGAAGCTTTCTTT
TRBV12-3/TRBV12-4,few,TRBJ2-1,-,CASSSRVHEQFF,TGTGCCAGCAGTTCCAGGGTTCATGAGCAGTTCTTC
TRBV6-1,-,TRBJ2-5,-,CASSSEVHQETQYF,TGTGCCAGCAGCTCAGAGGTCCACCAAGAGACCCAGTACTTC
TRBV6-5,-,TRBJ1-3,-,CASRMSQGSGNTIYF,TGTGCCAGCAGAATGAGTCAGGGCTCTGGAAACACCATATATTTT
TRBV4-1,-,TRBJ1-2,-,CASSQDFYTGPNYGYTF,TGCGCCAGCAGCCAAGATTTCTATACAGGACCGAACTATGGCTACACCTTC
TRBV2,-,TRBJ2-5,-,CASSALSGLPQETQYF,TGTGCCAGCAGTGCACTCTCGGGGCTCCCCCAAGAGACCCAGTACTTC
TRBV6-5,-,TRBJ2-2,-,CASSYSSGGSGELFF,TGTGCCAGCAGTTACTCGAGTGGGGGCAGCGGGGAGCTGTTTTTT
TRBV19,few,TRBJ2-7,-,CASIAEASERGEQYF,TGTGCCAGTATTGCTGAGGCCTCCGAAAGGGGCGAGCAGTACTTC
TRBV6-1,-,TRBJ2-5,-,CASSELGSTQYF,TGTGCCAGCAGCGAACTAGGGTCAACCCAGTACTTC
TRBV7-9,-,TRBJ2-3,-,CGSSLVGRQGRGTDTQYF,TGTGGCAGCAGCTTAGTCGGAAGACAGGGGAGGGGCACAGATACGCAGTATTTT
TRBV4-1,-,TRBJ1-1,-,CASSQENPVNTEAFF,TGCGCCAGCAGCCAAGAAAACCCGGTAAACACTGAAGCTTTCTTT
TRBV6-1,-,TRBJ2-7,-,CASSERGGAGEQYF,TGTGCCAGCAGTGAAAGAGGAGGGGCAGGAGAGCAGTACTTC
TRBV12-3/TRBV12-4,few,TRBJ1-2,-,CASSLAVPPGDYGYTF,TGTGCCAGCAGTTTAGCGGTGCCTCCAGGGGACTATGGCTACACCTTC
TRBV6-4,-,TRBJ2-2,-,CASSLTYFTGELFF,TGTGCCAGCAGCCTAACTTACTTCACCGGGGAGCTGTTTTTT
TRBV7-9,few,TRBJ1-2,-,CASSPHPIYGYTF,TGTGCCAGCAGCCCCCACCCAATCTATGGCTACACCTTC
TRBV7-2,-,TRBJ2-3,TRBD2,CASSSVGGTGTDTQYF,TGTGCCAGCAGCTCGGTCGGGGGGACGGGCACAGATACGCAGTATTTT
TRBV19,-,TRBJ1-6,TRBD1,CASRGGQGLNSPLHF,TGTGCCAGTAGAGGAGGACAGGGTTTGAATTCACCCCTCCACTTT
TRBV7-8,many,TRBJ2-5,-,CASSSVIGGRKETQYF,TGTGCCAGCAGCTCAGTAATCGGGGGCAGGAAAGAGACCCAGTACTTC
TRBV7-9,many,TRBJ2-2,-,CAYDGGELFF,TGTGCTTACGATGGCGGGGAGCTGTTTTTT
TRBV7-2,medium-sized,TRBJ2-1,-,CASSLAGGGPSYNEQFF,TGTGCCAGCAGCTTAGCGGGAGGGGGTCCCTCCTACAATGAGCAGTTCTTC
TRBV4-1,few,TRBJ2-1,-,CASSQERGWNEQFF,TGCGCCAGCAGCCAAGAACGGGGTTGGAATGAGCAGTTCTTC
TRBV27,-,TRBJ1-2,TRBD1,CASSMQGESFWRGYTF,TGTGCCAGCAGCATGCAGGGGGAGTCCTTCTGGAGAGGCTACACCTTC
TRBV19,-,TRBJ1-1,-,CASSYGVTNTEAFF,TGTGCCAGTAGTTATGGGGTTACCAACACTGAAGCTTTCTTT
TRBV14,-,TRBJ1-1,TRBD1,CASSHWNRGSEAFF,TGTGCCAGCAGCCACTGGAACAGGGGGTCTGAAGCTTTCTTT
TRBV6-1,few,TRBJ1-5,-,CASSVWDPQGQPQHF,TGTGCCAGCAGTGTCTGGGACCCACAAGGTCAGCCCCAGCATTTT
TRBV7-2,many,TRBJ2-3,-,CASTGSGTDTQYF,TGTGCCAGCACAGGGTCTGGGACAGATACGCAGTATTTT
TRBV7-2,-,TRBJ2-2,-,CASSFGTFTGELFF,TGTGCCAGCAGCTTCGGGACTTTCACCGGGGAGCTGTTTTTT
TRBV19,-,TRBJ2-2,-,CASSARSNWAGELFF,TGTGCCAGTAGTGCCCGGTCCAACTGGGCCGGGGAGCTGTTTTTT
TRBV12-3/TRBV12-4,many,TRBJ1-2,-,CASSPPLGLYGYTF,TGTGCCAGCAGCCCTCCCTTGGGTCTGTACGGCTACACCTTC
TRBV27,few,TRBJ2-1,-,CASSLSASSSYNEQFF,TGTGCCAGCAGTTTATCCGCGAGTAGCTCCTACAATGAGCAGTTCTTC
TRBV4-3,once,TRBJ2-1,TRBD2,CASSQDTAGGLGEQFF,TGCGCCAGCAGCCAAGATACGGCGGGGGGTTTGGGTGAGCAGTTCTTC
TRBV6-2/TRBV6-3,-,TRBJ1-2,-,CASRNNRDVDYGYTF,TGTGCCAGCAGGAACAACCGGGACGTTGATTATGGCTACACCTTC
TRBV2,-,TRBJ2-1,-,CATSWRDEQFF,TGTGCCACTTCATGGAGGGATGAGCAGTTCTTC
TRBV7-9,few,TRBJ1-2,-,CASSLLGGDYGYTF,TGTGCCAGCAGCTTACTCGGGGGCGACTATGGCTACACCTTC
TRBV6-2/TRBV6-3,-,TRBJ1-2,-,CASSYDYRDIYGYTF,TGTGCCAGCAGTTACGATTATAGGGATATCTATGGCTACACCTTC